These T cell receptor beta chains were read from a single sample in a study of shared clonotypes between healthy human individuals. Method: immunoSEQ multiplex PCR; TCRdb's copy keeps in-frame clones and lacks some. This sample has approximately 1.5 million clones, with approximately 98% found just once. The sample consisted of naive CD4+ T cells sorted from blood. These receptors came from a man aged 25-40 years in good health. Each CDR3 is given with its conserved first and last residue. D genes are given only for firm matches. Rows give clone size only sometimes, using once, few, many, or a class for an expanded clone.

d_gene: -
v_gene: TRBV11-2
j_gene: TRBJ2-5
abundance: -
CDR3nt: TGTGCCAGCAGCTTACAGCTGCAAGAGACCCAGTACTTC
CDR3aa: CASSLQLQETQYF

d_gene: -
v_gene: TRBV30
j_gene: TRBJ2-1
abundance: -
CDR3nt: TGTGCCTGGAGTAACGGGAGACTAAATGAGCAGTTCTTC
CDR3aa: CAWSNGRLNEQFF

d_gene: -
v_gene: TRBV29-1
j_gene: TRBJ1-2
abundance: -
CDR3nt: TGCAGCGTTGGGGGTGGGTACACCTTC
CDR3aa: CSVGGGYTF

d_gene: TRBD1
v_gene: TRBV6-1
j_gene: TRBJ1-4
abundance: -
CDR3nt: TGTGCCAGCAGTTTGGGACAGACAGGAGAAAAACTGTTTTTT
CDR3aa: CASSLGQTGEKLFF

d_gene: -
v_gene: TRBV14
j_gene: TRBJ1-2
abundance: -
CDR3nt: TGTGCCAGCAGCCAAGACCGGTTAACCTATGGCTACACCTTC
CDR3aa: CASSQDRLTYGYTF

d_gene: -
v_gene: TRBV5-4
j_gene: TRBJ2-7
abundance: few
CDR3nt: TGTGCCAGCAGCTCCCAGCTAGGAGGGAGATTTGACTTC
CDR3aa: CASSSQLGGRFDF

d_gene: -
v_gene: TRBV6-1
j_gene: TRBJ2-7
abundance: -
CDR3nt: TGTGCCAGCAGGAAGGACCATACCTACGAGCAGTACTTC
CDR3aa: CASRKDHTYEQYF

d_gene: TRBD1
v_gene: TRBV5-4
j_gene: TRBJ2-5
abundance: -
CDR3nt: TGTGCCAGCAGCTGGGACAGGTTCCAAGAGACCCAGTACTTC
CDR3aa: CASSWDRFQETQYF

d_gene: -
v_gene: TRBV29-1
j_gene: TRBJ2-2
abundance: -
CDR3nt: TGCAGCGTTGTGGTCAGCGGGCATAACACCGGGGAGCTGTTTTTT
CDR3aa: CSVVVSGHNTGELFF

d_gene: -
v_gene: TRBV28
j_gene: TRBJ2-7
abundance: -
CDR3nt: TGTGCCAGCAGTTTTGGGGGACTTTACTACGAGCAGTACTTC
CDR3aa: CASSFGGLYYEQYF

d_gene: -
v_gene: TRBV5-1
j_gene: TRBJ2-7
abundance: -
CDR3nt: TGCGCCAGCAGCAGCCCTACCGGGACCCCAGGCTACGAGCAGTACTTC
CDR3aa: CASSSPTGTPGYEQYF

d_gene: -
v_gene: TRBV10-3
j_gene: TRBJ2-3
abundance: -
CDR3nt: TGTGCCATCAGTAACCGGGTGGGGGATAGCACAGATACGCAGTATTTT
CDR3aa: CAISNRVGDSTDTQYF

d_gene: -
v_gene: TRBV11-2
j_gene: TRBJ2-2
abundance: -
CDR3nt: TGTGCCAGCAGCTTGACTGGGCTTCACACCGGGGAGCTGTTTTTT
CDR3aa: CASSLTGLHTGELFF